This note documents a single TCR beta chain sequence. The data were produced by immunoSEQ multiplex PCR, yet TCRdb's version contains in-frame clones alone and is incomplete. The profile shows more than 55,000 clones, around nine tenths of them singletons. This sample was taken from a study of T cell changes during pregnancy in multiple sclerosis. The sample here was peripheral blood, taken in the first trimester of pregnancy. The TCR was taken from a female donor in good health, enrolled as a control in a pregnancy study.

CDR3 region: CASSAHTGSGNTIYF. In DNA form, the CDR3 reads TGTGCCAGCAGTGCTCATACAGGGTCTGGAAACACCATATATTTT. The rearrangement joins TRBV6-1 to TRBJ1-3, with D possibly TRBD1 on 6 matching bases. The CDR3 is 15 amino acids. The V end was cut by 4 bases, the J end by 1 base, with 11 bases between. The V gene's germline CDR1 is MNHNS and CDR2 SASEGT.